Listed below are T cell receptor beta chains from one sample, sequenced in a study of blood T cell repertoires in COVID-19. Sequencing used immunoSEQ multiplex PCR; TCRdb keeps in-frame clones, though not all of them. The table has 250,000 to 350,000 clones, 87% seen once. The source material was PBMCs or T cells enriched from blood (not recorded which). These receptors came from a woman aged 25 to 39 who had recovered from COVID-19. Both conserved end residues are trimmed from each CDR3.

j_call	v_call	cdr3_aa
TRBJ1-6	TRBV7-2	ASSLGTEVH
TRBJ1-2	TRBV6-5	ASSYSRQGAWRGYT
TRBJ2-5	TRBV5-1	ASSLGHQIRTQY
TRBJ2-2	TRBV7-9	ASSSGVSNTGELF
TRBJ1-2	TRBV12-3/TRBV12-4	ASSLRRLYGYT
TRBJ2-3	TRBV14	ASSQDYGGTQY
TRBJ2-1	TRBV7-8	ASSLAAQGVPYNEQF
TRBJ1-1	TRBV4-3	ASSQETGVTEAF
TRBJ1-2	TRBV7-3	ASGRVAHYGYT
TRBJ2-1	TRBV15	ATSGTGGWEQF
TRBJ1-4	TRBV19	ASSTFQGEKLF
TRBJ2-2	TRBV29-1	SVERQGRTGELF
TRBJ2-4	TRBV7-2	ASSPWGGGWAKNIQY
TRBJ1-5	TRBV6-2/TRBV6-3	ASSYPPGTGVNQPQH
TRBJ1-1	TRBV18	ASSPQAKTETEAF
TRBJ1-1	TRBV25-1	ASSGQVNTEAF
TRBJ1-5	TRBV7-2	ASSYQGLGNQPQH
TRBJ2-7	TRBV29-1	SVEGSRGTFTGEQY
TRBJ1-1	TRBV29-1	SVGMVGSEAF
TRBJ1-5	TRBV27	ASSYGRGNQPQH
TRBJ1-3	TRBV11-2	ASSLVATGLGNTIY
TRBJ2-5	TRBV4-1	ASSQEGPREETQY
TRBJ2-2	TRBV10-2	ASGLAGGYGGELF